This TCR beta chain was sequenced during a study of blood T cell repertoires in COVID-19. Libraries were prepared by immunoSEQ multiplex PCR; TCRdb keeps only in-frame clonotypes and omits some of them. Of roughly 80,000 clones in the sample, 88% were seen once. The CDR3 sequence is 13 residues long. V lost 9 bases, J lost 1 base, and 1 base stayed unmatched. CDR1 SNHLY and CDR2 FYNNEI come from the germline V gene. This clonotype originated in a man aged 45-60 years with active COVID-19. The V gene is TRBV2, the J gene TRBJ2-3; 10 bases are shared with TRBD2. Sequencing used peripheral blood. The CDR3 sequence: CASTSGGTDTQYF. As DNA, the CDR3 is TGTGCCAGTACTAGCGGGGGCACAGATACGCAGTATTTT. Full variable domain (missing parts from reference TRBV2 and TRBJ2-3): EPEVTQTPSHQVTQMGQEVILRCVPISNHLYFYWYRQILGQKVEFLVSFYNNEISEKSEIFDDQFSVERPDGSNFTLKIRSTKLEDSAMYFCASTSGGTDTQYFGPGTRLTVL.